One sample yielded the 27 T cell receptor beta chains listed below, sequenced in a study of regulatory T cells in long-lasting Graves disease. Construction of the TCR beta libraries employed iRepertoire HTBI primers in conjunction with Arm-PCR of CDR3 regions. TCRdb redid the calling of the multiplex PCR reads with MiXCR, one entry per CDR3 protein. Among over 300,000 distinct CDR3 sequences, about 19% were seen once, and the ten largest hold 29%. The time point denotes: persistent/refractory GD, antithyroid drugs over 5 years with positive TRAb. The TCR library was made from RNA that had been extracted from PBMCs in TRIzol. Sequenced here: peripheral blood mononuclear cells (PBMCs), sampled when the disease was refractory, from a patient treated with antithyroid drugs. These receptors were taken from a female donor with Graves disease.

About this clonotype itself: With a much larger clone just one base away, this may be a read error. V gene TRBV28 combines with J gene TRBJ1-1, with D hard to call. Per germline, CDR1 MDHEN and CDR2 SYDVKM. There are 12 residues in the CDR3. The CDR3 bases are TGTGCCGGCAGTTTATCGGTCAGGGAAGCTTTCTTT. Residues: CAGSLSVREAFF.

Many counts were recorded for this clonotype. The chain recombines TRBV6-1 with TRBJ1-2, with TRBD1 matching over 9 bases. The CDR3 has 14 residues. J was trimmed by 4 bases and V by 10 bases; bases with no gene match: 10. Germline CDR1 and CDR2: MNHNS and SASEGT. The CDR3 sequence is CATHPGQGGYGYTF. The CDR3 coding sequence is TGTGCCACACACCCGGGACAGGGCGGCTATGGCTACACCTTC.

At least ten counts were recorded for this clonotype. The gene calls are TRBV20-1 and TRBJ2-5, with 12 bases aligning to TRBD2. Losses at the gene ends were 3 bases for V and 7 bases for J; bases not matched to a gene: 12. Germline V lookup: CDR1 DFQATT, CDR2 SNEGSKA (reference sequence). The CDR3 sequence is 16 residues long. In nucleotides, the CDR3 is TGCAGTGCTAGGCCCACTAGCGGGGGGCTCCGCGGGACCCAGTACTTC. Amino acids: CSARPTSGGLRGTQYF.

This clonotype was seen ten or more times. V and J are TRBV19 and TRBJ1-1; 7 nucleotides agree with TRBD1. CDR3 length: 12 residues. Losses at the gene ends were 4 bases for V and 7 bases for J; bases not matched to a gene: 3. CDR1 is LNHDA, CDR2 SQIVND, per germline (reference sequence). CDR3 protein: CASSTWTGEAFF. The DNA for the CDR3 is TGTGCCAGTAGTACCTGGACAGGTGAAGCTTTCTTT. Together with reference TRBV19 and TRBJ1-1, the CDR3 gives the full variable domain: DGGITQSPKYLFRKEGQNVTLSCEQNLNHDAMYWYRQDPGQGLRLIYYSQIVNDFQKGDIAEGYSVSREKKESFPLTVTSAQKNPTAFYLCASSTWTGEAFFGQGTRLTVV.

This clonotype has a count of ten or more. V is TRBV6-1 and J is TRBJ2-7, with D possibly matching TRBD2 (5 bases). The V gene lost 6 bases and the J gene lost 0 bases, with 18 bases spanning the gap. CDR3 length: 16 amino acids. CDR1 is MNHNS and CDR2 is SASEGT in the germline V gene. Here the CDR3 reads CASSHASLQSSYEQYF. Here the CDR3 DNA reads TGTGCCAGCAGCCACGCTAGCTTACAAAGCTCCTACGAGCAGTACTTC.

In the case of this clonotype: This may be a read error: a much more frequent sequence differs by one nucleotide. V is TRBV6-2 or TRBV6-3 and J is TRBJ2-5; TRBD1 aligns across 9 bases. Germline CDR1 and CDR2: MNHEY and SVGEGT. The CDR3 runs 14 residues. V dropped 8 bases and J dropped 5; count of bases not matched to a gene: 9. CDR3 amino acids: CASGGTGSFETQYF. The CDR3 DNA reads TGTGCCAGCGGGGGGACAGGGAGTTTTGAGACCCAGTACTTC.

This clonotype was seen ten or more times. The chain is built from TRBV20-1 and TRBJ1-5; D remains unclear. V was trimmed by 0 bases and J by 3 bases, leaving 18 bases between them. This CDR3 is built from 17 residues. From germline, CDR1 is DFQATT and CDR2 SNEGSKA (reference sequence). DNA of the CDR3: TGCAGTGCTAGAGATTCCTTCTTTGGGAGGGCCAATCAGCCCCAGCATTTT. Its translation is CSARDSFFGRANQPQHF.

The CDR3 sequence is CASSRQGAREQYF. In DNA form, the CDR3 reads TGTGCCAGCAGTCGACAGGGGGCGAGAGAGCAGTACTTC. The V call is TRBV28, the J call TRBJ2-7; 10 bases map to TRBD1. The CDR3 sequence is 13 residues long. Germline values: CDR1 MDHEN, CDR2 SYDVKM. With V trimmed by 5 bases and J by 7 bases, 5 bases remained unmatched. The full variable domain, rest sourced from reference TRBV28 and TRBJ2-7, is DVKVTQSSRYLVKRTGEKVFLECVQDMDHENMFWYRQDPGLGLRLIYFSYDVKMKEKGDIPEGYSVSREKKERFSLILESASTNQTSMYLCASSRQGAREQYFGPGTRLTVT.

This chain joins TRBV5-1 and TRBJ2-5, with 12 bases that match TRBD2. This CDR3 region has 17 residues. Germline V gene sequence: CDR1 SGHRS, CDR2 YFSETQ. After removal of 3 bases from V and 2 bases from J, the junction contained 8 bases not matched to a gene. The CDR3 region is CASSYRLAGVRQETQYF. The CDR3 DNA follows: TGCGCCAGCAGCTACCGACTAGCGGGAGTTCGGCAAGAGACCCAGTACTTC.

This clonotype was counted only a few times. This sequence joins TRBV5-1 and TRBJ1-1; D possibly corresponds to TRBD1 (5 bases). This CDR3 has 15 amino acids. Germline assignment: CDR1 SGHRS and CDR2 YFSETQ. V shed 0 bases and J shed 4 bases, with 13 bases lying between them. The CDR3 protein is CASSLASGVRTEAFF. The CDR3 nucleotides read TGCGCCAGCAGCTTGGCGTCGGGGGTTCGCACTGAAGCTTTCTTT.

This clonotype turned up a few times. CDR3 nucleotide sequence: TGTGCCAGCAGCCCCGCATCAGGGGACAGATATCTACGGGAGCAGTACTTC. Encoded protein: CASSPASGDRYLREQYF. The chain has TRBV7-3 and TRBJ2-7; 7 bases align to TRBD1. V dropped 5 bases and J dropped 7; count of bases not matched to a gene: 20. There are 17 residues in the CDR3. Germline V gene data show CDR1 as SGHTA and CDR2 as FQGTGA.

At least ten counts were recorded for this clonotype. CDR3 residues: CASSEEPCYGYTF. CDR3 nucleotide sequence: TGTGCCAGCAGTGAAGAGCCATGCTATGGCTACACCTTC. The chain employs TRBV6-2 or TRBV6-3 and TRBJ1-2, with unresolved D. Trimming removed 5 bases from V and 4 bases from J, with 11 bases in between. The CDR3 sequence is 13 residues long. Germline V gives CDR1 MNHEY, CDR2 SVGEGT.

This clonotype was picked up a small number of times. This chain connects TRBV11-3 to TRBJ1-1; no definite D call. The germline V gene has CDR1 SGHNT and CDR2 YENEEA. Trimming took 3 bases from V and 1 from J, leaving 12 bases between them. There are 15 residues in the CDR3. The CDR3 bases are TGTGCCAGCAGCTTTTCTCTCCCCCCGAACACTGAAGCTTTCTTT. It codes for CASSFSLPPNTEAFF. Together with reference TRBV11-3 and TRBJ1-1, the CDR3 gives the full variable domain: EAGVVQSPRYKIIEKKQPVAFWCNPISGHNTLYWYLQNLGQGPELLIRYENEEAVDDSQLPKDRFSAERLKGVDSTLKIQPAELGDSAVYLCASSFSLPPNTEAFFGQGTRLTVV.

On this clonotype: This CDR3 fails to terminate in the conserved phenylalanine or tryptophan, so it likely reflects a read error. No DNA is shown, since the ends of the CDR3 on it are uncertain; the CDR3 is the one TCRdb lists. V gene TRBV2 combines with J gene TRBJ2-7; the table's D call, TRBD1, was not checked against the DNA. Looked up from germline, CDR1 is SNHLY and CDR2 is FYNNEI. Termini included, the CDR3 measures 15 amino acids. Here the CDR3 reads CASTLNRDQAYEQYL.

This clonotype was seen repeatedly, ten times or more. This chain joins TRBV7-2 and TRBJ1-4, with D hard to call. V lost 5 bases to trimming and J lost 0 bases, with 13 bases between them. CDR3 length: 16 residues. CDR1 and CDR2 (germline): SGHTA, FQGNSA. This CDR3 reads CASSPPGRTTNEKLFF. The CDR3 nucleotides are TGTGCCAGCAGCCCTCCCGGACGGACAACTAATGAAAAACTGTTTTTT.

This clonotype was found a few times. The chain uses TRBV6-1 and TRBJ2-5, with D possibly being TRBD2 (6 bases). Germline CDR1 MNHNS, CDR2 SASEGT. This CDR3 region has 14 residues. Trimming took 6 bases from V and 4 from J, leaving 15 bases between them. In DNA form, the CDR3 reads TGTGCCAGCAGCCACCAGCGGGCGAGAGAGACCCAGTACTTC. Its translation: CASSHQRARETQYF.

In this sample, this clonotype turned up a few times. The chain links TRBV29-1 to TRBJ2-7, with D possibly TRBD2 on 6 matching bases. The CDR3 has 13 amino acids. Trimming cost V 6 bases and J 0 bases, with 12 bases left between them. Germline V gene data show CDR1 as SQVTM and CDR2 as ANQGSEA. This CDR3 is CSVVPGGSYEQYF. CDR3 nucleotide sequence: TGCAGCGTCGTCCCCGGGGGCTCCTACGAGCAGTACTTC.

The chain employs TRBV6-1 and TRBJ1-5, with no clear D. The V gene's germline CDR1 is MNHNS and CDR2 SASEGT. Trimming cost V 7 bases and J 2 bases, with 9 bases left between them. The CDR3 contains 13 residues. The CDR3 loop is CASKSGGNQPQHF. As DNA, the CDR3 is TGTGCCAGCAAATCGGGCGGCAATCAGCCCCAGCATTTT.

The genes are TRBV18 and TRBJ2-2, with D perhaps TRBD1 or TRBD2 (5 bases each). CDR3 length: 17 residues. With 4 bases removed from V and 0 bases from J, the gap between germline ends came to 15 bases. Germline CDR1 reads KGHSH; CDR2 reads LQKENI. CDR3 in DNA: TGTGCCAGCTCACTCGACCGGGGCTCCGCGAACACCGGGGAGCTGTTTTTT. Its protein product is CASSLDRGSANTGELFF.

This clonotype was found a few times. The chain employs TRBV20-1 and TRBJ2-3, with a weak D call TRBD2 (5 bases). The CDR3 length is 13 residues. Germline values: CDR1 DFQATT, CDR2 SNEGSKA (reference sequence). V was shortened by 1 base and J by 4 bases, with 9 bases between the two germline ends. The CDR3 region is CSARVASSDTQYF. CDR3 nucleotide sequence: TGCAGTGCTAGAGTAGCGAGCTCAGATACGCAGTATTTT.

This clonotype appeared a single time. This chain joins TRBV11-2 and TRBJ2-1; 7 nucleotides agree with TRBD1. CDR3 length equals 17 residues. The germline gives CDR1 SGHAT, CDR2 FQNNGV. The V and J ends lost 4 bases and 0 bases, in that order; junction bases with no gene match: 9. This chain's CDR3 is CASSSYRGSGSYNEQFF. Here the CDR3 DNA reads TGTGCCAGCAGCTCCTACAGGGGTTCAGGCTCCTACAATGAGCAGTTCTTC.

The genes are TRBV7-9 and TRBJ2-5, with TRBD2 identical over 7 bases. The CDR3 is 17 residues long. The V gene's germline CDR1 is SEHNR and CDR2 FQNEAQ (reference sequence). V was pared by 2 bases and J by 2 bases, with 11 bases of the junction left unmatched. The CDR3 DNA reads as TGTGCCAGCAGCTTATTCCCGCGGCAGCGGGAACAAGAGACCCAGTACTTC. Translation: CASSLFPRQREQETQYF.

This clonotype was seen a handful of times. V and J are TRBV18 and TRBJ1-3, with 7 bases identical to TRBD1. With 4 bases clipped from V and 0 bases from J, the junction kept 3 bases outside the gene matches. The CDR3 has 15 residues. Germline values: CDR1 KGHSH, CDR2 LQKENI. The CDR3 DNA sequence: TGTGCCAGCTCACTGGGGACAGACTCTGGAAACACCATATATTTT. This translates into CASSLGTDSGNTIYF.

As concerns this clonotype: Just one base apart from a much larger clone, this may be a read error. The chain links TRBV6-1 to TRBJ1-5; TRBD1 agrees at 9 bases. CDR1 MNHNS and CDR2 SASEGT come from the germline V gene. The CDR3 consists of 16 residues. With V trimmed by 6 bases and J by 2 bases, 8 bases remained unmatched. The CDR3 DNA reads as TGTGCCAGCAGACTCCCCCGACAGGGGGGCAATCAGCCCCAGCATTTT. Amino acid sequence: CASRLPRQGGNQPQHF.

This clonotype occurred a few times. The V and J genes are TRBV6-1 and TRBJ2-7, with 8 bases fitting TRBD2. Germline assignment: CDR1 MNHNS and CDR2 SASEGT. V lost 5 bases to trimming and J lost 6 bases; unmatched junction nucleotides: 9. There are 14 residues in the CDR3. The CDR3 coding sequence is TGTGCCAGCAGTACCAATAGCGGGATGAGCGAGCAGTACTTC. Translated, it gives CASSTNSGMSEQYF.

This clonotype was observed a few times. It may be a read error: a sequence one base away is much more abundant. V usage is TRBV11-1 and J usage is TRBJ2-5; no reliable D call. From germline, CDR1 is SGHAT and CDR2 FQDESV (reference sequence). The CDR3 is 13 amino acids. For the CDR3, the DNA is TGTACCAGCAGCTTTAACAACCAAGAGACCCAGTACTTC. As protein: CTSSFNNQETQYF.

The rearrangement links TRBV3-1 to TRBJ2-7, with 7 bases fitting TRBD1. The germline gives CDR1 LGHDT, CDR2 YNNKEL (reference sequence). CDR3 length: 14 amino acids. V shed 4 bases, J shed 3 bases, and the junction held 6 bases outside the gene matches. The CDR3 sequence: CASSPSRGHYEQYF. In nucleotides, the CDR3 is TGTGCCAGCAGCCCGAGTAGGGGGCACTACGAGCAGTACTTC.